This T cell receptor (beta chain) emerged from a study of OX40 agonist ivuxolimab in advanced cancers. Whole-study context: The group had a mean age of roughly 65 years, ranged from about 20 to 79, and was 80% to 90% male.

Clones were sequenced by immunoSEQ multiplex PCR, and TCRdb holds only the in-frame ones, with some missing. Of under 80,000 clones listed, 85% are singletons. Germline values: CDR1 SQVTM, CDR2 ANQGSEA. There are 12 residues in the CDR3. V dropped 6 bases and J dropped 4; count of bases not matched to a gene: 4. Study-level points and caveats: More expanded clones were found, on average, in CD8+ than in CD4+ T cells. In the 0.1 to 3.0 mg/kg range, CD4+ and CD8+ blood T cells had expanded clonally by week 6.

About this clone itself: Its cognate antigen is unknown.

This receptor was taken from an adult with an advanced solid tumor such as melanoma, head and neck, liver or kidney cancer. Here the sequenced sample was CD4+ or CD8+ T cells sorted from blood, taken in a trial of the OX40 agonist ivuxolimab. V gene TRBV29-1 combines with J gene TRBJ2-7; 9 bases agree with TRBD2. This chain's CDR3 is CSVLLAGYEQYF. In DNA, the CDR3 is TGCAGCGTGCTCCTAGCGGGGTACGAGCAGTACTTC.